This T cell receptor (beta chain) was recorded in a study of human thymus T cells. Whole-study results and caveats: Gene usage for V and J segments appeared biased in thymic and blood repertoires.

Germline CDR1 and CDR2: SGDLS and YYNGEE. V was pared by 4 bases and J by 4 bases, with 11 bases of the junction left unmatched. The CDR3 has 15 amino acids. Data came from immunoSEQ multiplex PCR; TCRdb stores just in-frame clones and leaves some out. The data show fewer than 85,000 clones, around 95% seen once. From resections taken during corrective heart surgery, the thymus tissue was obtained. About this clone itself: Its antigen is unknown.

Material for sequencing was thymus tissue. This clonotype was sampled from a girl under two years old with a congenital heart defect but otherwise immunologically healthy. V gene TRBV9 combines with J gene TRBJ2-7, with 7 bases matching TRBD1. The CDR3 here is CASSPSGTEEYEQYF. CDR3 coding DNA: TGTGCCAGCAGCCCCTCAGGGACAGAGGAGTACGAGCAGTACTTC. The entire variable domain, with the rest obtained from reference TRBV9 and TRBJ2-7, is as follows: DSGVTQTPKHLITATGQRVTLRCSPRSGDLSVYWYQQSLDQGLQFLIQYYNGEERAKGNILERFSAQQFPDLHSELNLSSLELGDSALYFCASSPSGTEEYEQYFGPGTRLTVT.